These 24 T cell receptor beta chains were sequenced from one sample in a study of blood T cell repertoires in COVID-19. Sequenced by immunoSEQ multiplex PCR; TCRdb stores in-frame clones only, minus some. The data show about 80,000 clones, approximately 80% seen once. Sequencing was done on a sample of peripheral blood. The origin of the receptors is an elderly man with acute or convalescent COVID-19.

The genes are TRBV7-6 and TRBJ1-2; 7 bases fit TRBD1. The ends lost 4 bases at V and 10 bases at J; junction bases unmatched: 15. Germline values: CDR1 SGHVS, CDR2 FNYEAQ. This CDR3 is built from 15 residues. CDR3 in amino acids: CASSSQTGIYVDYTF. The CDR3 region has the DNA TGTGCCAGCAGCTCACAGACAGGGATTTACGTCGACTACACCTTC.

V usage is TRBV29-1 and J usage is TRBJ1-1; maybe TRBD1 (5 bases). Between the trimmed V and J ends, which lost 7 bases and 4 bases, there was a span of 22 bases. The CDR3 sequence is 15 residues long. Germline V lookup: CDR1 SQVTM, CDR2 ANQGSEA. In DNA, the CDR3 is TGCAGCGCCACCGGATCGGGGGGGACGAGCACTGAAGCTTTCTTT. This gives the protein CSATGSGGTSTEAFF.

This clone showed up just a few times. This rearrangement joins TRBV5-4 to TRBJ1-1, with a possible D match to TRBD1 (6 bases). CDR1 SGHNT and CDR2 YYREEE come from the germline V gene (reference sequence). The CDR3 has 14 residues. Trimming shortened V by 4 bases and J by 0 bases, and 10 bases separated the two germline ends. This CDR3 reads CASSPRQVNTEAFF. For the CDR3, the DNA is TGTGCCAGCAGCCCACGACAGGTGAACACTGAAGCTTTCTTT.

The rearrangement links TRBV6-5 to TRBJ1-1, with D maybe TRBD1 (5 bases). The germline CDR1 and CDR2 sequences are MNHEY and SVGAGI. This CDR3 has 13 amino acids. Trimming shortened V by 5 bases and J by 7 bases, and 14 bases separated the two germline ends. This chain's CDR3 is CASSKGWGIEAFF. As DNA, the CDR3 is TGTGCCAGCAGTAAGGGTTGGGGCATTGAAGCTTTCTTT.

This clone was picked up a small number of times. The chain links TRBV7-3 to TRBJ2-2, with TRBD2 matching 10 bases. V gave up 3 bases and J gave up 4 bases; unmatched junction bases: 5. CDR3 size: 16 residues. CDR1 and CDR2 from the germline V gene are SGHTA and FQGTGA. CDR3 sequence: CASSFLAGGPTGELFF. CDR3 nucleotide sequence: TGTGCCAGCAGCTTCTTAGCGGGGGGCCCCACCGGGGAGCTGTTTTTT.

The V and J genes are TRBV19 and TRBJ2-7; 8 bases agree with TRBD2. CDR1 is LNHDA, CDR2 SQIVND, per germline (reference sequence). J gave up 1 base and V 7 bases, and 9 bases lay outside the gene matches. The CDR3 loop spans 15 amino acids. The CDR3 loop reads CASTPFAGGSYEQYF. CDR3 nucleotide sequence: TGTGCCAGTACCCCCTTCGCGGGGGGATCCTACGAGCAGTACTTC.

The V and J genes are TRBV30 and TRBJ2-7; D perhaps matches TRBD1 (6 bases). This CDR3 is built from 12 residues. V lost 4 bases and J lost 0, with 7 bases in between. Germline V gives CDR1 GTSNPN, CDR2 SVGIG (reference sequence). Here the CDR3 DNA reads TGTGCCTGGACCAGGGGCTCCTACGAGCAGTACTTC. It specifies CAWTRGSYEQYF.

This chain connects TRBV11-2 to TRBJ2-2; D remains ambiguous. The germline V gene has CDR1 SGHAT and CDR2 FQNNGV. The CDR3 is 14 amino acids. Trimming left V 5 bases short and J 3 bases short, with 10 bases between. This chain's CDR3 is CASSLLTDTGELFF. The CDR3, as DNA: TGTGCCAGCAGCCTGTTGACTGACACCGGGGAGCTGTTTTTT.

The V call is TRBV19, the J call TRBJ1-5, with TRBD1 identical over 9 bases. Germline CDR1 is LNHDA and CDR2 is SQIVND (reference sequence). V lost 5 bases to trimming and J lost 7 bases; unmatched junction nucleotides: 3. The length of the CDR3 is 13 residues. CDR3 loop: CASSEGQGQPQHF. CDR3 nucleotides: TGTGCCAGTAGTGAGGGACAGGGCCAGCCCCAGCATTTT.

The chain couples TRBV6-5 to TRBJ1-2; D gene ambiguous. V gave up 8 bases and J gave up 2 bases, with 12 bases separating them. CDR3 length: 13 amino acids. Germline V CDR1 and CDR2: MNHEY, SVGAGI. CDR3 nucleotides: TGTGCCAGCCTCGGGTCCTTAAACTATGGCTACACCTTC. It is translated as CASLGSLNYGYTF.

Here the CDR3 DNA reads TGTGCCAGCAGCCAGCGGGGCCCATCCTACAATGAGCAGTTCTTC. Protein product: CASSQRGPSYNEQFF. The gene calls are TRBV5-8 and TRBJ2-1; TRBD2 aligns across 7 bases. Germline assignment: CDR1 SGHTS and CDR2 YDEGEE. The CDR3 sequence is 15 residues long. The ends lost 4 bases at V and 1 base at J; junction bases unmatched: 5.

The genes are TRBV16 and TRBJ1-1; 9 bases agree with TRBD1. CDR3 length equals 15 residues. Germline CDR1 KGHSY, CDR2 FQNENV. The J segment lost 2 bases and the V segment lost 4 bases, leaving 5 bases of the junction unmatched. The CDR3 DNA sequence: TGTGCCAGCAGCCCCGCGGGACAGGGCAACACTGAAGCTTTCTTT. Translation gives CASSPAGQGNTEAFF.

The V call is TRBV5-1, the J call TRBJ2-1; 12 nucleotides match TRBD2. Losses at the gene ends were 3 bases for V and 9 bases for J; bases not matched to a gene: 7. This CDR3 region has 15 residues. Germline values: CDR1 SGHRS, CDR2 YFSETQ. CDR3 nucleotide sequence: TGCGCCAGCAGCTACGCTAGCGGGGGGGCCTCTGAGCAGTTCTTC. Protein sequence: CASSYASGGASEQFF.

The V gene is TRBV20-1, the J gene TRBJ2-2, with D possibly TRBD1 on 6 matching bases. Germline-derived CDR1 and CDR2 are DFQATT and SNEGSKA (reference sequence). V lost 3 bases to trimming and J lost 4 bases, with 9 bases between them. The CDR3 contains 13 residues. CDR3 sequence reads: CSASAGVTGELFF. DNA for the CDR3: TGCAGTGCTAGTGCAGGGGTCACCGGGGAGCTGTTTTTT.

The V and J genes are TRBV29-1 and TRBJ2-3; tentative D call: TRBD2 (6 bases). CDR3 length: 13 amino acids. Germline V gives CDR1 SQVTM, CDR2 ANQGSEA. Trimming pared 2 bases from V and 1 base from J, leaving 7 bases between. The CDR3 DNA reads TGCAGCGTTGAAACGGGGGGCACAGATACGCAGTATTTT. It is translated as CSVETGGTDTQYF.

The chain employs TRBV7-2 and TRBJ2-1; a possible D gene is TRBD1 (6 bases). V shed 3 bases and J shed 4 bases, with 10 bases lying between them. CDR1 is SGHTA, CDR2 FQGNSA, per germline. The CDR3 covers 14 residues. The CDR3 nucleotides read TGTGCCAGCAGCTTCTCGACAGGATACAATGAGCAGTTCTTC. Translation gives CASSFSTGYNEQFF. Supplemented by reference TRBV7-2 and TRBJ2-1, the full variable domain reads GAGVSQSPSNKVTEKGKDVELRCDPISGHTALYWYRQSLGQGLEFLIYFQGNSAPDKSGLPSDRFSAERTGGSVSTLTIQRTQQEDSAVYLCASSFSTGYNEQFFGPGTRLTVL.

The chain recombines TRBV6-5 with TRBJ1-2; D unresolved. There are 14 residues in the CDR3. Trimming took off 8 bases at V and 5 bases at J, with 18 bases between the two ends. Germline CDR1 reads MNHEY; CDR2 reads SVGAGI. This CDR3 reads CASSDFSVGYGYTF. The CDR3 coding sequence is TGTGCCAGCTCGGACTTCTCCGTGGGGTATGGCTACACCTTC.

The genes are TRBV29-1 and TRBJ1-6; D remains ambiguous. Germline V gives CDR1 SQVTM, CDR2 ANQGSEA. CDR3 length equals 15 residues. The V gene lost 6 bases and the J gene lost 7 bases, with 19 bases spanning the gap. CDR3 coding DNA: TGCAGCGTGCGGGTAGGGCTTACCGACAATTCACCCCTCCACTTT. Residues: CSVRVGLTDNSPLHF. Full variable domain (remainder filled in from reference TRBV29-1 and TRBJ1-6): SAVISQKPSRDICQRGTSLTIQCQVDSQVTMMFWYRQQPGQSLTLIATANQGSEATYESGFVIDKFPISRPNLTFSTLTVSNMSPEDSSIYLCSVRVGLTDNSPLHFGNGTRLTVT.

The V call is TRBV3-1 (or the pseudogene TRBV3-2), the J call TRBJ1-1; no reliable D call. This CDR3 spans 14 amino acids. Germline CDR1 is LGHDT and CDR2 is YNNKEL (reference sequence). Trimming stripped 7 bases from V and 0 bases from J, with 12 bases between. CDR3 nucleotides: TGTGCCAGCACCCTAGGTATTATGAACACTGAAGCTTTCTTT. Its translation is CASTLGIMNTEAFF.

The rearrangement joins TRBV18 to TRBJ2-7, with 10 bases fitting TRBD1. Germline CDR1 KGHSH, CDR2 LQKENI. The CDR3 contains 16 residues. Trimming removed 4 bases from V and 2 bases from J; junction bases left unmatched: 8. The CDR3 region is CASSQPGQGVTYEQYF. CDR3 DNA: TGTGCCAGCTCACAACCCGGACAGGGGGTGACCTACGAGCAGTACTTC.

This chain links TRBV6-1 with TRBJ2-7, with 7 nucleotides matching TRBD1. The CDR3 covers 15 residues. V lost 3 bases and J lost 0; bases outside the gene matches: 5. CDR1 and CDR2 (germline): MNHNS, SASEGT. CDR3 in DNA: TGTGCCAGCAGTGATGGACAGGCCAACTCCTACGAGCAGTACTTC. Encoded protein: CASSDGQANSYEQYF.

The chain uses TRBV5-1 and TRBJ1-1; the D gene is possibly TRBD1 (5 bases). The germline V gene encodes CDR1 SGHRS and CDR2 YFSETQ. Trimming cost V 4 bases and J 0 bases, with 13 bases left between them. The CDR3 runs 15 residues. This chain's CDR3 is CASSPMTDLNTEAFF. CDR3 sequence (DNA): TGCGCCAGCAGCCCGATGACAGATTTGAACACTGAAGCTTTCTTT.

J is TRBJ2-5 and V is TRBV6-5, with 13 bases that match TRBD2. Germline trimming cut 2 bases from V and 2 bases from J; bases unmatched to any gene: 2. Germline V lookup: CDR1 MNHEY, CDR2 SVGAGI. The CDR3 has 16 residues. CDR3 nucleotides: TGTGCCAGCAGTTACCGGGGACTAGCGGGGCAAGAGACCCAGTACTTC. Translation gives CASSYRGLAGQETQYF.

CDR3 amino acids: CSASLVRTSGGYSSYEQYF. CDR3 nucleotides: TGCAGTGCTAGTCTAGTGCGGACTAGCGGGGGCTATAGCTCCTACGAGCAGTACTTC. J is TRBJ2-7 and V is TRBV20-1; TRBD2 agrees at 13 bases. This CDR3 contains 19 residues. The V and J ends lost 3 bases and 0 bases, in that order; junction bases with no gene match: 14. Germline CDR1 DFQATT, CDR2 SNEGSKA (reference sequence).